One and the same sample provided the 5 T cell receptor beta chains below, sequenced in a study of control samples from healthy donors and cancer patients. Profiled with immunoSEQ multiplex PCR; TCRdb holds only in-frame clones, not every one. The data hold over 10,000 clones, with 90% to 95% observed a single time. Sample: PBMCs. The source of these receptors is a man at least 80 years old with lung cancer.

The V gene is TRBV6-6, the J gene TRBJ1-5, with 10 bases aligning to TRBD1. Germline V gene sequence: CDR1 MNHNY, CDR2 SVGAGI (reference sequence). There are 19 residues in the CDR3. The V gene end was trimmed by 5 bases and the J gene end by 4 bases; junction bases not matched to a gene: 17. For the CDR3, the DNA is TGTGCCAGCAGTCCCCGACGGGGGACAGGGGCCACCAGGAATCAGCCCCAGCATTTT. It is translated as CASSPRRGTGATRNQPQHF.

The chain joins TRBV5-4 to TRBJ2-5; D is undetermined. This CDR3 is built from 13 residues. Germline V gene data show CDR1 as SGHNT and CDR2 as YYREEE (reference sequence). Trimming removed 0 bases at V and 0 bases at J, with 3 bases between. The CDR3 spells CASSLEYQETQYF. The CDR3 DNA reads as TGTGCCAGCAGCTTGGAGTACCAAGAGACCCAGTACTTC.

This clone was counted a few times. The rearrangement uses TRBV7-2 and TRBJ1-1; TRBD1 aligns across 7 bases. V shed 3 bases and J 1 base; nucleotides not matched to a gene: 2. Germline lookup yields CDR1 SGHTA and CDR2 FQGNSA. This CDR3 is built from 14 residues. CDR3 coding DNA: TGTGCCAGCAGCTTCAGGGACAGGAACACTGAAGCTTTCTTT. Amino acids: CASSFRDRNTEAFF.

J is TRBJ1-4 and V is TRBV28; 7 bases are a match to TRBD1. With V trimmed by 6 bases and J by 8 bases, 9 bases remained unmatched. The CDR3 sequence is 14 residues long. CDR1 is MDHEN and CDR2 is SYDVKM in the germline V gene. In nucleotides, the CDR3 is TGTGCCAGCAGGCCTGGACAGGCATTGGAAAAACTGTTTTTT. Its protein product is CASRPGQALEKLFF.

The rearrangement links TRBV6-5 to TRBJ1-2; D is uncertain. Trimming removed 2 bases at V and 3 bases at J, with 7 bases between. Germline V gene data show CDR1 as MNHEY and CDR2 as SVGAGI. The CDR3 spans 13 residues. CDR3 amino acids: CASSYDKYYGYTF. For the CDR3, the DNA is TGTGCCAGCAGTTACGACAAATACTATGGCTACACCTTC.